The 15 T cell receptor beta chains reported below all come from one sample, sequenced in a study of Ad26.COV2.S vaccination and SARS-CoV-2 variants (dated by TCRdb to the early 2020s). According to the study, the label for this sample's treatment or condition signals: some 20 received Ad26.COV2.S at low or high dose, single or two shots; about 5 received placebo; per-sample allocation not given. For vaccine and placebo recipients, the sequenced repertoires came from samples collected on day 63 after the first injection. Library preparation used the immunoSEQ multiplex PCR assay. Not all clones reach the TCRdb copy of this immuneACCESS table, which keeps in-frame sequences only. Checked studies attribute under half of the gap to unresolved V genes and leave the rest unexplained. The sample contains under 550,000 clones, 88% of them found a single time. The ten largest account for 3.6% of the sample.

The sequencing used peripheral blood, collected in a trial of Ad26.COV2.S vaccine versus placebo. The origin of the receptors is a person aged 18-60 years who received the Ad26.COV2.S COVID-19 vaccine or a placebo.

As for this clone: The same CDR3 is also encoded by other DNA sequences in this sample. The rearrangement uses TRBV9 and TRBJ1-6, with 10 bases fitting TRBD1. Germline V gives CDR1 SGDLS, CDR2 YYNGEE. There are 15 residues in the CDR3. With 3 bases clipped from V and 3 bases from J, the junction kept 0 bases outside the gene matches. CDR3 amino acids: CASSGTGGYNSPLHF. The CDR3 DNA follows: TGTGCCAGCAGCGGGACAGGGGGCTATAATTCACCCCTCCACTTT.

The chain joins TRBV5-6 to TRBJ1-6; the match to TRBD1 covers 8 bases. V shed 0 bases, J shed 8 bases, and the junction held 7 bases outside the gene matches. The CDR3 totals 16 residues. Germline V gene lookup returns CDR1 SGHDT and CDR2 YYEEEE. The CDR3 protein is CASSLVRGLPDSPLHF. The CDR3 DNA sequence: TGTGCCAGCAGCTTGGTCAGGGGGCTACCGGATTCACCCCTCCACTTT. Full variable domain (missing parts from reference TRBV5-6 and TRBJ1-6): DAGVTQSPTHLIKTRGQQVTLRCSPKSGHDTVSWYQQALGQGPQFIFQYYEEEERQRGNFPDRFSGHQFPNYSSELNVNALLLGDSALYLCASSLVRGLPDSPLHFGNGTRLTVT.

The V gene is TRBV10-1, the J gene TRBJ2-3; 11 bases match TRBD2. This CDR3 has 20 residues. Germline V gene data show CDR1 as WNHNN and CDR2 as SYGVQD (reference sequence). V gave up 2 bases and J gave up 3 bases; unmatched junction bases: 16. The CDR3 coding sequence is TGCGCCAGCAGTGAGCCCCACCTTAGCGGGGGGGGTTTTGGAACAGATACGCAGTATTTT. Residues: CASSEPHLSGGGFGTDTQYF.

The table lists this clone with a count of one. This CDR3 reads CASSPSDNGGEGDTQYF. CDR3 DNA: TGTGCCAGCAGCCCCTCGGACAATGGCGGGGAAGGGGATACGCAGTATTTT. This chain uses TRBV7-6 with TRBJ2-3, with D possibly being TRBD2 (6 bases). V was trimmed by 5 bases and J by 6 bases, leaving 24 bases between them. Germline loops: CDR1 SGHVS, CDR2 FNYEAQ. The length of the CDR3 is 17 residues.

The V call is TRBV7-9, the J call TRBJ2-7, with 7 bases that match TRBD1. The CDR3 is 14 residues long. V was clipped by 5 bases and J by 2 bases; unmatched bases: 6. Germline CDR1 and CDR2: SEHNR and FQNEAQ (reference sequence). CDR3 in amino acids: CASSQTGVAYEQYF. CDR3 DNA: TGTGCCAGCAGCCAAACAGGGGTCGCCTACGAGCAGTACTTC.

The chain combines TRBV13 with TRBJ1-4; 11 bases agree with TRBD1. Germline lookup yields CDR1 PRHDT and CDR2 FYEKMQ (reference sequence). The CDR3 spans 17 residues. Losses at the gene ends were 3 bases for V and 6 bases for J; bases not matched to a gene: 9. The CDR3 spells CASSFTRTGGADEKLFF. The CDR3 coding sequence is TGTGCCAGCAGCTTTACTCGGACAGGGGGCGCCGATGAAAAACTGTTTTTT. Full variable domain (rest looked up from reference TRBV13 and TRBJ1-4): AAGVIQSPRHLIKEKRETATLKCYPIPRHDTVYWYQQGPGQDPQFLISFYEKMQSDKGSIPDRFSAQQFSDYHSELNMSSLELGDSALYFCASSFTRTGGADEKLFFGSGTQLSVL.

The V and J genes are TRBV6-5 and TRBJ1-2, with 10 bases identical to TRBD1. From germline, CDR1 is MNHEY and CDR2 SVGAGI. With V trimmed by 5 bases and J by 4 bases, 7 bases remained unmatched. CDR3 size: 15 residues. CDR3 in DNA: TGTGCCAGCAGTCCTGGGACAGGGGACGGCTATGGCTACACCTTC. This gives the protein CASSPGTGDGYGYTF.

Worth noting for this clone: One junction end disagrees with the germline gene, perhaps due to a read error. V usage is TRBV6-1 and J usage is TRBJ2-7, with D uncertain. Germline values: CDR1 MNHNS, CDR2 SASEGT. The CDR3 length is 14 residues. The CDR3 sequence is CASREGELTYEQYF. The CDR3 DNA is TGTGCCAGCAGAGAAGGAGAATTGACGTACGAGCAGTACTTC.

The chain links TRBV14 to TRBJ1-2, with a tentative D call TRBD1 (6 bases). V gave up 3 bases and J gave up 2 bases, with 10 bases separating them. Looked up from germline, CDR1 is SGHDN and CDR2 is FVKESK. The CDR3 consists of 14 residues. Here the CDR3 reads CASSQLTGNYGYTF. The CDR3 coding sequence is TGTGCCAGCAGCCAGCTTACAGGGAACTATGGCTACACCTTC.

V is TRBV11-2 and J is TRBJ2-1; 12 positions agree with TRBD2. CDR1 SGHAT and CDR2 FQNNGV come from the germline V gene. After removal of 5 bases from V and 7 bases from J, the junction contained 6 bases not matched to a gene. The CDR3 runs 15 residues. The DNA of the CDR3 is TGTGCCAGCAGCACCCTAGCGGGGGGGCTGAATGAGCAGTTCTTC. As protein: CASSTLAGGLNEQFF.

The V and J genes are TRBV19 and TRBJ2-2, with D possibly being TRBD1 (5 bases). The CDR3 contains 18 residues. Deletions cut 3 bases from V and 3 bases from J, with 20 bases between. From germline, CDR1 is LNHDA and CDR2 SQIVND (reference sequence). The CDR3 protein is CASSMAGKTWVDTGELFF. The CDR3 DNA is TGTGCCAGTAGTATGGCAGGGAAGACCTGGGTAGACACCGGGGAGCTGTTTTTT.

The rearrangement links TRBV5-1 to TRBJ2-5; 7 positions match TRBD1. Trimming removed 7 bases from V and 4 bases from J; junction bases left unmatched: 10. The CDR3 totals 14 residues. CDR1 and CDR2 from the germline V gene are SGHRS and YFSETQ. In nucleotides, the CDR3 is TGCGCCAGCGCGGCAGGGGGTGGGAGAGAGACCCAGTACTTC. The encoded protein is CASAAGGGRETQYF.

The chain couples TRBV11-2 to TRBJ2-1, with D possibly being TRBD1 (6 bases). The CDR3 spans 15 residues. Trimming removed 4 bases at V and 5 bases at J, with 15 bases between. Germline V gives CDR1 SGHAT, CDR2 FQNNGV. The CDR3: CASSSRRDTNNEQFF. The DNA of the CDR3 is TGTGCCAGCAGCTCTCGCCGGGACACTAACAATGAGCAGTTCTTC.

The rearrangement uses TRBV6-2 or TRBV6-3 and TRBJ1-6; no definite D call. Germline CDR1 and CDR2: MNHEY and SVGEGT. Deletions cut 4 bases from V and 2 bases from J, with 9 bases between. The CDR3 sequence is 15 residues long. The CDR3 loop reads CASSSPETYNSPLHF. The CDR3 DNA follows: TGTGCCAGCAGTTCACCAGAGACCTATAATTCACCCCTCCACTTT.

This clone was found once. The rearrangement joins TRBV30 to TRBJ2-5, with 10 positions matching TRBD2. Germline loops: CDR1 GTSNPN, CDR2 SVGIG (reference sequence). V lost 2 bases and J lost 3; bases outside the gene matches: 3. The CDR3 totals 14 residues. This chain's CDR3 is CAWSSLAGEETQYF. The CDR3 nucleotides read TGTGCCTGGAGTAGTCTAGCGGGGGAAGAGACCCAGTACTTC. The whole variable domain, filled in from reference TRBV30 and TRBJ2-5, reads SQTIHQWPATLVQPVGSPLSLECTVEGTSNPNLYWYRQAAGRGLQLLFYSVGIGQISSEVPQNLSASRPQDRQFILSSKKLLLSDSGFYLCAWSSLAGEETQYFGPGTRLLVL.